The clone carrying this T cell receptor beta chain occurred many times. This record belongs to a study of T-cell memory formation after mild COVID-19. Across the whole study: TCR clusters were mostly confined to one donor each.

CDR3 length equals 16 residues. V shed 6 bases and J 2 bases; nucleotides not matched to a gene: 11. TCRdb analysed the 5' RACE reads with MiXCR anew, one entry per CDR3 protein. The repertoire holds fewer than 75,000 distinct CDR3 sequences, with 10% to 15% as singletons. The sequence was obtained from a man aged 18 to 29 who had mild COVID-19 (a few samples of this study predate the infection). Cell type and time point are not known. Sequenced sample: PBMCs or a T cell subset sorted from them (not recorded which). This chain uses TRBV12-3 or TRBV12-4 with TRBJ2-3; 7 bases match TRBD2. The CDR3 sequence is CASRPRWAGDTDTQYF. CDR3 nucleotides: TGTGCCAGCAGACCCCGTTGGGCGGGAGACACAGATACGCAGTATTTT.